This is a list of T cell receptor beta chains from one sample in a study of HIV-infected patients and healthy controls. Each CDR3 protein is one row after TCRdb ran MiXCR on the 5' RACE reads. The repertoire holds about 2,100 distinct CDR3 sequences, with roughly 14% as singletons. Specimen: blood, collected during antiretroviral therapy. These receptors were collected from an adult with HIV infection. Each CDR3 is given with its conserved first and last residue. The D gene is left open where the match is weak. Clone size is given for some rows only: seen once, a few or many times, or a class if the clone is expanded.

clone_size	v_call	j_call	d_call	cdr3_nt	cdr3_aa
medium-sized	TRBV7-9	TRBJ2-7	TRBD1	TGTGCCAGCAGCCCCGGGACAGGGGAATTAGGGCAGTACTTC	CASSPGTGELGQYF
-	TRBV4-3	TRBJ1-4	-	TGCGCCAGCAGCCAAGATGTGTGGACTAATGAAAAACTGTTTTTT	CASSQDVWTNEKLFF
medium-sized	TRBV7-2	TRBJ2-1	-	TGTGCCAGCAGCTTTGGACGGCGCCCCTACAATGAGCAGTTCTTC	CASSFGRRPYNEQFF
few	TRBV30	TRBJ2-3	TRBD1	TGTGCTTCCGGGACAGCTAGCACAGATACGCAGTATTTT	CASGTASTDTQYF
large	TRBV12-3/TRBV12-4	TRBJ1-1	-	TGTGCCAGCAGTTTGGGCGGCGGGACTGAAGCTTTCTTT	CASSLGGGTEAFF
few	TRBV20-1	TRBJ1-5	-	TGCAGTGCTAGCGAAGGGGATAGCAATCAGCCCCAGCATTTT	CSASEGDSNQPQHF
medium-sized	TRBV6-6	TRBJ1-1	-	TGTGCCAGCTTTGGGCAGGGGCGGAACACTGAAGCTTTCTTT	CASFGQGRNTEAFF
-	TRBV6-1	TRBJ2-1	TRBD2	TGTGCCAGCAGTGGGACGATTGGGACTACACGCAATGAGCAGTTCTTC	CASSGTIGTTRNEQFF
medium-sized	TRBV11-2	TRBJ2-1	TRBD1	TGTGCCAGCAGCACCTACAGGGACAGGGACTACAATGAGCAGTTCTTC	CASSTYRDRDYNEQFF
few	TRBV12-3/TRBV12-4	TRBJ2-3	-	TGTGCCAGCAGCCAAACGACAGTCCAAGGCACAGATACGCAGTATTTT	CASSQTTVQGTDTQYF
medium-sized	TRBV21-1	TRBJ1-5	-	TGTGCCAGCAGCCCCCCAGATGGACAGGGTAATCAGCCCCAGCATTTT	CASSPPDGQGNQPQHF
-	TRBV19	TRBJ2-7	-	TGTGCAAGTAGTATAAGTCAGGTCCACTACGAGCAGTACTTC	CASSISQVHYEQYF
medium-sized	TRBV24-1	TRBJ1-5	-	TGTGCCACCAGTGATTTCGGTCAAAGACAGCCCCAGCATTTT	CATSDFGQRQPQHF
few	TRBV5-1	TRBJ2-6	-	TGCGCCAGCAGAACGGGGGCCGGGGCCAACGTCCTGACTTTC	CASRTGAGANVLTF